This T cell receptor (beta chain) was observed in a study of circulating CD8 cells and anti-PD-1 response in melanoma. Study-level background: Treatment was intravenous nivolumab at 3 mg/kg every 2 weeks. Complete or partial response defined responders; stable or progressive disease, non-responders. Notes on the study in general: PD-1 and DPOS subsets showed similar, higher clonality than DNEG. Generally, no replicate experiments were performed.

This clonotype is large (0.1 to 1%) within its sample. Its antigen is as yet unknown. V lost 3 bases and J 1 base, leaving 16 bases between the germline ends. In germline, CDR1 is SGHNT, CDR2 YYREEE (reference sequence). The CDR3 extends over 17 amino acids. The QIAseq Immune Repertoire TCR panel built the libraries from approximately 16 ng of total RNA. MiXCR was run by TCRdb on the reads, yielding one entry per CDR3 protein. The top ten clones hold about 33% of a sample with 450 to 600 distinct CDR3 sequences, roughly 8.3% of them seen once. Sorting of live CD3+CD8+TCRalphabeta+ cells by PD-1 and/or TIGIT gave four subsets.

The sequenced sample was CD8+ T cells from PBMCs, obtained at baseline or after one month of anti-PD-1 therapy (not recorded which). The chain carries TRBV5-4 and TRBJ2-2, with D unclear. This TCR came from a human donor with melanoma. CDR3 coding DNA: TGTGCCAGCAGCTCCGAACGCCAAGGCCGGAACACCGGGGAGCTGTTTTTT. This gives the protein CASSSERQGRNTGELFF.